This is a list of T cell receptor beta chains from one sample in a study of cytomegalovirus exposure and HLA in healthy donors. The assay was immunoSEQ multiplex PCR, and TCRdb's table has in-frame clones only and misses some. The sample consists of 90,000 to 120,000 clones, 74% of them appearing once. The sequenced material came from PBMCs. These receptors were obtained from a woman aged 40 to 50 in good health and CMV-seropositive. The CDR3 runs from the conserved cysteine through the conserved F or W. Fields, in order: clone size, J gene, CDR3 length, V gene, CDR3 protein. A clone size is listed for some rows: how often the clone was seen (once, few, many), or a class if it is expanded.

abundance: .
j_gene: TRBJ1-1
len: 16
v_gene: TRBV10-3
CDR3aa: CAISEFIGHSNTEAFF

abundance: .
j_gene: TRBJ2-7
len: 14
v_gene: TRBV10-2
CDR3aa: CASSSGVSSYEQYF

abundance: .
j_gene: TRBJ2-2
len: 16
v_gene: TRBV15
CDR3aa: CATSREGVSDYGELFF

abundance: .
j_gene: TRBJ1-5
len: 15
v_gene: TRBV4-2
CDR3aa: CASSQMTGGGQPQHF

abundance: .
j_gene: TRBJ1-2
len: 13
v_gene: TRBV7-6
CDR3aa: CASSLGQNYGYTF

abundance: .
j_gene: TRBJ1-2
len: 13
v_gene: TRBV4-3
CDR3aa: CASSQEQFYGYTF

abundance: .
j_gene: TRBJ1-5
len: 13
v_gene: TRBV19
CDR3aa: CASSTKIDQPQHF

abundance: .
j_gene: TRBJ1-2
len: 16
v_gene: TRBV29-1
CDR3aa: CSVEVPRTGGTYGYTF

abundance: .
j_gene: TRBJ2-6
len: 18
v_gene: TRBV4-1
CDR3aa: CASSQEGSTLSGANVLTF

abundance: few
j_gene: TRBJ2-3
len: 18
v_gene: TRBV5-4
CDR3aa: CASSLGQSGGVSTDTQYF